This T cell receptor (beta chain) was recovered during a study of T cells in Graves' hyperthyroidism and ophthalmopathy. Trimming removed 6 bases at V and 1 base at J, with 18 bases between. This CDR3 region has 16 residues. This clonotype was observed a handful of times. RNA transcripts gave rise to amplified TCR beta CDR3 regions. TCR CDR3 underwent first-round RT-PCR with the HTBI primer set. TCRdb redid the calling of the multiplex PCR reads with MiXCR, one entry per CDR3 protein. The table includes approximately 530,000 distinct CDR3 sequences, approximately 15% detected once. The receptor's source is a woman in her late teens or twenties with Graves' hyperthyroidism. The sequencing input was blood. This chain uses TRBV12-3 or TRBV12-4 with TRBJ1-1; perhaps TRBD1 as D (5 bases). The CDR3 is CASRIESTAPNTEAFF. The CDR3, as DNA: TGTGCCAGCAGGATAGAATCGACAGCTCCGAACACTGAAGCTTTCTTT.